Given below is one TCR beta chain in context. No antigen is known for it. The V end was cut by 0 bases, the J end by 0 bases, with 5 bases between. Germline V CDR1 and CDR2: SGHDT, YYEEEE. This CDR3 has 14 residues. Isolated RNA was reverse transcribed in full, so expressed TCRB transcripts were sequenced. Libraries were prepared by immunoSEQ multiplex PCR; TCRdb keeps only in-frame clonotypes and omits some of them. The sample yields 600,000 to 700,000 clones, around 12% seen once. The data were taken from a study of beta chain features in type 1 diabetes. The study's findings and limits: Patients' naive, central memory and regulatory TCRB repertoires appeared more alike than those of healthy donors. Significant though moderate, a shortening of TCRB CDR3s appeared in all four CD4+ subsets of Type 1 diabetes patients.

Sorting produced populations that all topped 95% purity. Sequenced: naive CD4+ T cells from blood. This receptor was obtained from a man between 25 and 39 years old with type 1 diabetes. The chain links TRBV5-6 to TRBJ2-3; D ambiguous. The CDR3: CASSLVGSTDTQYF. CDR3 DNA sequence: TGTGCCAGCAGCTTGGTTGGCAGCACAGATACGCAGTATTTT.